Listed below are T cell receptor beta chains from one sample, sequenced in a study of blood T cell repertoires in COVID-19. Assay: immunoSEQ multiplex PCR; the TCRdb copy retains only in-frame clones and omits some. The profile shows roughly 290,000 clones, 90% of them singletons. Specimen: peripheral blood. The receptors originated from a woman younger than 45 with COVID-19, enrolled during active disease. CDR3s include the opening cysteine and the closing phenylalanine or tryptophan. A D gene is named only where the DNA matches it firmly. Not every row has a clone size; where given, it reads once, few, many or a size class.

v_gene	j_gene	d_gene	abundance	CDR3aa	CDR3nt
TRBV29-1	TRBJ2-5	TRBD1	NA	CSGGQGRETQYF	TGCAGCGGGGGACAGGGACGAGAGACCCAGTACTTC
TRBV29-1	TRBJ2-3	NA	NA	CSVVRRVSTDTQYF	TGCAGCGTTGTAAGGAGGGTTAGCACAGATACGCAGTATTTT
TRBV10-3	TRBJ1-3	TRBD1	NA	CAISDLNRGSGNTIYF	TGTGCCATCAGTGACCTGAACAGGGGTTCAGGAAACACCATATATTTT
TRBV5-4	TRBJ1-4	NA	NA	CASSLDSSTNEKLFF	TGTGCCAGCAGCTTGGACAGTTCAACTAATGAAAAACTGTTTTTT
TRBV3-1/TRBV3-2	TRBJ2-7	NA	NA	CASSQAGRGLYEQYF	TGTGCCAGCAGCCAAGCTGGGCGGGGACTCTACGAGCAGTACTTC
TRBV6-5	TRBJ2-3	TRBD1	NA	CASSYSPTGVRNTQYF	TGTGCCAGCAGTTACTCCCCGACAGGGGTCAGGAATACGCAGTATTTT
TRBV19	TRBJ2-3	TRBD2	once	CASSIGGGRAHDTQYF	TGTGCCAGTAGTATAGGGGGCGGGAGGGCCCATGATACGCAGTATTTT
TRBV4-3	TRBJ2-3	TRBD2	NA	CASSPGLAGSITDTQYF	TGCGCCAGCAGCCCTGGACTAGCGGGGTCTATCACAGATACGCAGTATTTT
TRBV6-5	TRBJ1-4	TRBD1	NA	CARGQGNEKLFF	TGTGCCAGGGGACAGGGAAATGAAAAACTGTTTTTT
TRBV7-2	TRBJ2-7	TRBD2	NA	CASGGLAGAQYF	TGTGCCAGCGGTGGGCTAGCGGGAGCGCAGTACTTC
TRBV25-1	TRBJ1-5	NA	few	CASSEELGGPQHF	TGTGCCAGCAGTGAAGAATTGGGGGGGCCCCAGCATTTT
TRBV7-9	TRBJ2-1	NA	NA	CASSVVFSGNSYNEQFF	TGTGCCAGCAGTGTAGTGTTCTCAGGTAACTCCTACAATGAGCAGTTCTTC
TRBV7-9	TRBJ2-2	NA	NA	CASRFSSVNTGELFF	TGTGCCAGCAGGTTCTCTAGCGTGAACACCGGGGAGCTGTTTTTT
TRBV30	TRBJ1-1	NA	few	CAWSGGGRSTEAFF	TGTGCCTGGAGCGGGGGGGGAAGAAGTACTGAAGCTTTCTTT
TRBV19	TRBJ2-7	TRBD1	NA	CASSISQGVYEQYF	TGTGCCAGTAGTATCTCCCAGGGGGTCTACGAGCAGTACTTC
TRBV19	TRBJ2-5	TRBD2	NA	CASSKGSGRGGSETQYF	TGTGCCAGTAGTAAAGGTAGCGGGAGGGGGGGGTCCGAGACCCAGTACTTC
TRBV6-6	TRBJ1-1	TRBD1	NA	CASSYSPGGRTEAFF	TGTGCCAGCAGTTACTCGCCAGGGGGGCGGACTGAAGCTTTCTTT
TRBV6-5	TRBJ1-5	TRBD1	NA	CASRTGTDNQPQHF	TGTGCCAGCAGAACCGGGACAGATAATCAGCCCCAGCATTTT
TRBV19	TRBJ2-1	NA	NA	CASSPWGDSYYNEQFF	TGTGCCAGTAGTCCGTGGGGGGACAGTTACTACAATGAGCAGTTCTTC
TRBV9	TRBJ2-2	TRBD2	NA	CASSFVTGTMGTGELFF	TGTGCCAGCAGCTTCGTTACCGGGACTATGGGCACCGGGGAGCTGTTTTTT
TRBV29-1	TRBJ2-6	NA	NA	CSVWLSGANVLTF	TGCAGCGTTTGGCTCTCTGGGGCCAACGTCCTGACTTTC
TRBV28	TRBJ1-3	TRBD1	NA	CASSRQGFSGNTIYF	TGTGCCAGCAGCCGACAGGGATTCTCTGGAAACACCATATATTTT
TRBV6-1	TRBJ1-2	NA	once	CASSEYRGTDYGYTF	TGTGCCAGCAGTGAATACCGGGGTACGGACTATGGCTACACCTTC
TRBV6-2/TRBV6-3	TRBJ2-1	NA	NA	CASSYGEWTYNEQFF	TGTGCCAGCAGTTACGGGGAGTGGACCTACAATGAGCAGTTCTTC
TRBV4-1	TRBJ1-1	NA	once	CASSQVGDTEAFF	TGCGCCAGCAGCCAAGTAGGGGACACTGAAGCTTTCTTT
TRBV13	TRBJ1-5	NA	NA	CASSLGHSNQPQHF	TGTGCCAGCAGCTTAGGACACAGCAATCAGCCCCAGCATTTT
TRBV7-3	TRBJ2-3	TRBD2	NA	CASSSGTSGSGTDTQYF	TGTGCCAGCAGCTCCGGGACTAGCGGGAGTGGCACAGATACGCAGTATTTT
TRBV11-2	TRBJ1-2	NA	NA	CASSLGWGNGYTF	TGTGCCAGCAGCTTAGGTTGGGGCAATGGCTACACCTTC
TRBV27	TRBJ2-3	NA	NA	CASSPLRGTDTQYF	TGTGCCAGCAGTCCCCTCCGGGGGACCGATACGCAGTATTTT
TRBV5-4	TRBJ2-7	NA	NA	CASSADPSDKTPYEQYF	TGTGCCAGCAGCGCGGACCCTAGCGACAAAACCCCCTACGAGCAGTACTTC
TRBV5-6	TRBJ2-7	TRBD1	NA	CASSFGQAVYEQYF	TGTGCCAGCAGTTTCGGACAGGCCGTCTACGAGCAGTACTTC
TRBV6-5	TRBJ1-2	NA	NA	CASRPVPGVVGYTF	TGTGCCAGCAGGCCGGTTCCGGGGGTGGTCGGCTACACCTTC
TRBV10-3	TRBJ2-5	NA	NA	CAISQGEETQYF	TGTGCCATCAGTCAAGGGGAAGAGACCCAGTACTTC
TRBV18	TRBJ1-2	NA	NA	CASSPPEGRGYTF	TGTGCCAGCTCACCACCGGAAGGGAGAGGCTACACCTTC
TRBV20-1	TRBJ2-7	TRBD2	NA	CSASETSGKYEQYF	TGCAGTGCTAGTGAGACTAGCGGGAAGTACGAGCAGTACTTC
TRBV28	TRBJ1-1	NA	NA	CASSIPGQMNTEAFF	TGTGCCAGCAGTATCCCCGGACAAATGAACACTGAAGCTTTCTTT
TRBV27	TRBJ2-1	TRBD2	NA	CASSLKGRGDNEQFF	TGTGCCAGCAGTTTAAAAGGGAGGGGTGACAATGAGCAGTTCTTC
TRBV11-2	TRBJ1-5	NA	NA	CASSLTGNNQPQHF	TGTGCCAGCAGCTTAACAGGCAACAATCAGCCCCAGCATTTT
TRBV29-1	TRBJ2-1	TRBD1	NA	CSADRVLDNEQFF	TGCAGCGCTGACAGGGTTTTGGACAATGAGCAGTTCTTC
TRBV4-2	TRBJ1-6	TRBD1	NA	CASSQEDRVESPLHF	TGTGCCAGCAGCCAAGAGGACAGGGTTGAGTCACCCCTCCACTTT
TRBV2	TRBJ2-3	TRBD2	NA	CASSGRLAGDFTDTQYF	TGTGCCAGCAGTGGTAGACTAGCGGGAGATTTTACAGATACGCAGTATTTT
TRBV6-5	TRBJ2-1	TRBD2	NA	CASSYPWNIAGEQFF	TGTGCCAGCAGTTACCCCTGGAATATAGCGGGAGAGCAGTTCTTC
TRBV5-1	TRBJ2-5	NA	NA	CASSLNREVKQETQYF	TGCGCCAGCAGCTTGAACAGAGAAGTCAAACAAGAGACCCAGTACTTC
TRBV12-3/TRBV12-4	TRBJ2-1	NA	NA	CASSLGGNEQFF	TGTGCCAGCAGCCTGGGGGGCAATGAGCAGTTCTTC
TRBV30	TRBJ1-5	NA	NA	CAWSEQGRQPQHF	TGTGCCTGGAGCGAACAGGGAAGGCAGCCCCAGCATTTT